This TCR beta chain was profiled in a study of early T cells in non-severe SARS-CoV-2 infection. This clonotype was counted ten times or more. Trimming removed 4 bases at V and 1 base at J, with 14 bases between. CDR3 length: 16 residues. CDR1 and CDR2 (germline): SGHTA, FQGNSA. Individual cDNA molecules each received unique molecular identifiers attached to them. TCRdb fed the 5' RACE reads into MiXCR, producing one record per CDR3 protein. The sample lists some 90,000 distinct CDR3 sequences, more than 13% occurring once. This TCR came from an adult who was a healthcare worker with PCR-confirmed SARS-CoV-2 infection or an uninfected control (not recorded which). Sequences were obtained from whole blood. This chain connects TRBV7-2 to TRBJ2-1; D not resolved. The DNA for the CDR3 is TGTGCCAGCAGCTCCTCTGCGTGGGGTTCCTACAATGAGCAGTTCTTC. This sequence encodes CASSSSAWGSYNEQFF.